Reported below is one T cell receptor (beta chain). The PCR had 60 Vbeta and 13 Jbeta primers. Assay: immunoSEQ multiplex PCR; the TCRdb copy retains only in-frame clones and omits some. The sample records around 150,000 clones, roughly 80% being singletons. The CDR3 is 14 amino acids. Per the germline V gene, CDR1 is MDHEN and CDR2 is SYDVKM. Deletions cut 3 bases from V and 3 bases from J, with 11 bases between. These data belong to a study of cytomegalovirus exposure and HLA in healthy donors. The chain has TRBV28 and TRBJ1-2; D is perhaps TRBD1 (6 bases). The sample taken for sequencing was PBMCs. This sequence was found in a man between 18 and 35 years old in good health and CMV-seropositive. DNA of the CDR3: TGTGCCAGCAGTTTGACAGGCCCCGACTATGGCTACACCTTC. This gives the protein CASSLTGPDYGYTF.